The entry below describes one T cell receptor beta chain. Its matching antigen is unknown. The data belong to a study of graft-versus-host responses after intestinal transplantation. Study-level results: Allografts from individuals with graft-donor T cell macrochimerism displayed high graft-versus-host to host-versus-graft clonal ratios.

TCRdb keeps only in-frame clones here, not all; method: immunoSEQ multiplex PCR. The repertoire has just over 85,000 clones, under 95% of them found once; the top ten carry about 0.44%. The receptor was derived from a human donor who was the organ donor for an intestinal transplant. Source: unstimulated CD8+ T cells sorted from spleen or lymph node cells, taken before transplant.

CDR3: CASSQGPLAEAFF. The DNA of the CDR3 is TGTGCCAGTAGTCAGGGGCCCCTCGCTGAAGCTTTCTTT. The rearrangement joins TRBV19 to TRBJ1-1; a weak D match, TRBD1 (6 bases). The germline V gene encodes CDR1 LNHDA and CDR2 SQIVND (reference sequence). V was clipped by 5 bases and J by 6 bases, with 13 bases between them. The CDR3 runs to 13 residues.